A selection of T cell receptor beta chains follows, all from one sample in a study of control samples from healthy donors and cancer patients. Only in-frame clones appear in the TCRdb table, and some are missing; sequencing was by immunoSEQ multiplex PCR. The sample lists about 15,000 clones, 87% occurring once. The material sequenced was PBMCs. The receptors were sampled from a woman between 65 and 79 years old with colorectal cancer. Each CDR3 is given with its conserved first and last residue. The order of the fields is CDR3 length, J gene, V gene, clone size, CDR3 protein. Size tells how often a clone was seen (once, few, many) or the class of an expanded clone, and some rows leave it out.

len: 13; j_gene: TRBJ2-5; v_gene: TRBV7-8; abundance: once; CDR3aa: CASSLGGEGTQYF
len: 15; j_gene: TRBJ2-3; v_gene: TRBV7-3; abundance: once; CDR3aa: CASSLTGVNTDTQYF
len: 16; j_gene: TRBJ2-7; v_gene: TRBV11-3; abundance: -; CDR3aa: CASSLDGTTPTYEQYF
len: 13; j_gene: TRBJ1-1; v_gene: TRBV29-1; abundance: -; CDR3aa: CSVGMGVGTEAFF
len: 16; j_gene: TRBJ2-3; v_gene: TRBV19; abundance: -; CDR3aa: CASSSDRGWGTDTQYF
len: 15; j_gene: TRBJ1-1; v_gene: TRBV9; abundance: -; CDR3aa: CASSAPTAVNTEAFF
len: 16; j_gene: TRBJ2-7; v_gene: TRBV3-1/TRBV3-2; abundance: -; CDR3aa: CASSPRGGALPHEQYF
len: 15; j_gene: TRBJ2-5; v_gene: TRBV11-2; abundance: -; CDR3aa: CASSLLGHHQETQYF
len: 15; j_gene: TRBJ2-1; v_gene: TRBV2; abundance: -; CDR3aa: CASSADRSSYNEQFF
len: 15; j_gene: TRBJ1-1; v_gene: TRBV9; abundance: -; CDR3aa: CASSVGEGTNTEAFF
len: 15; j_gene: TRBJ1-1; v_gene: TRBV2; abundance: -; CDR3aa: CASSLTELTNTEAFF
len: 16; j_gene: TRBJ2-2; v_gene: TRBV9; abundance: -; CDR3aa: CASSSGSGTLTGELFF
len: 15; j_gene: TRBJ1-2; v_gene: TRBV18; abundance: -; CDR3aa: CASSPKNRDNYGYTF
len: 17; j_gene: TRBJ2-7; v_gene: TRBV3-1/TRBV3-2; abundance: -; CDR3aa: CASSQVLRTYLSYEQYF
len: 14; j_gene: TRBJ2-7; v_gene: TRBV7-6; abundance: few; CDR3aa: CASSPGGRSYEQYF
len: 15; j_gene: TRBJ2-1; v_gene: TRBV9; abundance: -; CDR3aa: CASGPRDSAYNEQFF
len: 15; j_gene: TRBJ2-7; v_gene: TRBV9; abundance: -; CDR3aa: CASSHGVAASYEQYF
len: 13; j_gene: TRBJ1-1; v_gene: TRBV12-3/TRBV12-4; abundance: -; CDR3aa: CASSRQGGTEAFF
len: 16; j_gene: TRBJ1-1; v_gene: TRBV5-6; abundance: -; CDR3aa: CASSRAALRVNTEAFF
len: 14; j_gene: TRBJ2-1; v_gene: TRBV15; abundance: -; CDR3aa: CATSPRRGGNEQFF
len: 12; j_gene: TRBJ2-1; v_gene: TRBV12-3/TRBV12-4; abundance: -; CDR3aa: CASSTRNNEQFF
len: 12; j_gene: TRBJ2-7; v_gene: TRBV5-8; abundance: -; CDR3aa: CASSPGTVEQYF
len: 15; j_gene: TRBJ2-1; v_gene: TRBV4-1; abundance: -; CDR3aa: CASSQVGGRYNEQFF
len: 16; j_gene: TRBJ2-3; v_gene: TRBV11-2; abundance: -; CDR3aa: CASSSGTSGRVYTQYF
len: 13; j_gene: TRBJ1-2; v_gene: TRBV18; abundance: -; CDR3aa: CASSPKGQGNNTF
len: 19; j_gene: TRBJ2-4; v_gene: TRBV7-2; abundance: -; CDR3aa: CASSSEILAGGPGKNIQYF
len: 17; j_gene: TRBJ1-1; v_gene: TRBV5-1; abundance: -; CDR3aa: CASSSVPGQGWNTEAFF
len: 17; j_gene: TRBJ1-2; v_gene: TRBV5-8; abundance: -; CDR3aa: CASSLPGQGEDGYGYTF
len: 19; j_gene: TRBJ1-2; v_gene: TRBV4-2; abundance: -; CDR3aa: CASSRGGQDDLFAPYGYTF
len: 17; j_gene: TRBJ2-1; v_gene: TRBV5-1; abundance: once; CDR3aa: CASSPQPGEYPYNEQFF
len: 16; j_gene: TRBJ2-5; v_gene: TRBV4-3; abundance: -; CDR3aa: CASSPRDPRYQETQYF
len: 16; j_gene: TRBJ1-3; v_gene: TRBV6-6; abundance: -; CDR3aa: CASSSGQARTGNTIYF
len: 15; j_gene: TRBJ1-2; v_gene: TRBV4-3; abundance: -; CDR3aa: CASSQDRGQGYGYTF
len: 13; j_gene: TRBJ1-4; v_gene: TRBV29-1; abundance: -; CDR3aa: CSAGTGGREKLFF
len: 12; j_gene: TRBJ1-3; v_gene: TRBV10-3; abundance: few; CDR3aa: CAITGDSNTIYF
len: 15; j_gene: TRBJ1-2; v_gene: TRBV4-3; abundance: -; CDR3aa: CASSQTGEGSYGYTF
len: 13; j_gene: TRBJ1-2; v_gene: TRBV5-5; abundance: -; CDR3aa: CASSPIRGYGYTF
len: 15; j_gene: TRBJ2-1; v_gene: TRBV7-2; abundance: few; CDR3aa: CASIQGLAGAGEQFF
len: 13; j_gene: TRBJ1-2; v_gene: TRBV25-1; abundance: -; CDR3aa: CASSAGTAYGYTF
len: 17; j_gene: TRBJ2-1; v_gene: TRBV7-8; abundance: -; CDR3aa: CASSPLPLAGGNNEQFF
len: 17; j_gene: TRBJ1-5; v_gene: TRBV3-1/TRBV3-2; abundance: -; CDR3aa: CATTNRADQGSNQPQHF
len: 15; j_gene: TRBJ1-1; v_gene: TRBV23-1; abundance: -; CDR3aa: CASSQSRRTNTEAFF
len: 17; j_gene: TRBJ2-4; v_gene: TRBV18; abundance: -; CDR3aa: CASSPALAGLAKNIQYF
len: 12; j_gene: TRBJ1-5; v_gene: TRBV4-2; abundance: -; CDR3aa: CASTQGEQPQHF
len: 12; j_gene: TRBJ1-2; v_gene: TRBV2; abundance: -; CDR3aa: CATAAPDGGYTF